These 3 T cell receptor beta chains originate from one sample sequenced in a study of T cells after yellow fever vaccination. TCRdb processed the 5' RACE reads anew with MiXCR; each CDR3 protein has one entry. In the table there are roughly 500,000 distinct CDR3 sequences, about 19% of which are singletons. The sequenced sample was PBMCs, obtained 15 days after the yellow fever booster vaccination. Receptors were obtained from a man aged 25-40 years who received the YFV17D yellow fever vaccine.

This clonotype was counted between two and nine times. This chain joins TRBV5-8 and TRBJ2-1; TRBD2 matches at 13 bases. CDR1 and CDR2 from the germline V gene are SGHTS and YDEGEE. The CDR3 length is 17 residues. The ends lost 0 bases at V and 7 bases at J; junction bases unmatched: 7. The CDR3 spells CASSLGTSGRVINEQFF. Written as DNA, the CDR3 is TGTGCCAGCAGCTTGGGGACTAGCGGGAGAGTTATTAATGAGCAGTTCTTC.

This clonotype was counted at least ten times. The V gene is TRBV7-8, the J gene TRBJ2-3, with D perhaps matching TRBD1 or TRBD2 (5 bases each). There are 15 residues in the CDR3. CDR1 is SGHVS and CDR2 is FQNEAQ in the germline V gene. V gave up 4 bases and J gave up 0 bases, with 11 bases separating them. CDR3 bases: TGTGCCAGCAGCTCCGAGGGGAGAAGCACAGATACGCAGTATTTT. It specifies CASSSEGRSTDTQYF. Full variable domain (rest looked up from reference TRBV7-8 and TRBJ2-3): GAGVSQSPRYKVAKRGQDVALRCDPISGHVSLFWYQQALGQGPEFLTYFQNEAQLDKSGLPSDRFFAERPEGSVSTLKIQRTQQEDSAVYLCASSSEGRSTDTQYFGPGTRLTVL.

Only a few counts were recorded for this clonotype. This rearrangement joins TRBV6-5 to TRBJ2-2; D perhaps matches TRBD2 (6 bases). Germline CDR1 is MNHEY and CDR2 is SVGAGI. The CDR3 contains 15 residues. Trimming shortened V by 2 bases and J by 5 bases, and 12 bases separated the two germline ends. The CDR3 DNA reads TGTGCCAGCAGTTACACCGGGGGAGGAACCGGGGAGCTGTTTTTT. Protein product: CASSYTGGGTGELFF.